This T cell receptor beta chain stems from a study of a mutant IDH1 vaccine in newly diagnosed glioma. For the study at large: Treated patients were approximately 62% male, around 40% female, mean age around 40 years. Earlier care involved radiotherapy, temozolomide, or both, and the majority received both.

The data were produced by immunoSEQ multiplex PCR, yet TCRdb's version contains in-frame clones alone and is incomplete. Found here are 50,000 to 65,000 clones, roughly 80% of them singletons; the top ten hold about 21%. The CDR3 covers 11 residues. Germline V gene lookup returns CDR1 DFQATT and CDR2 SNEGSKA (reference sequence). V lost 3 bases to trimming and J lost 4 bases, with 7 bases between them. Regarding time point: baseline, week 1 (first vaccination visit). Noted treatment: pre-vaccination baseline after standard-of-care therapy. The sample here was PBMCs, taken from a glioma patient treated with radiotherapy, temozolomide or both. The receptor's source is a man aged 18-30 years with glioma. The gene calls are TRBV20-1 and TRBJ2-7; the D is unclear. The CDR3 DNA sequence: TGCAGTGCTAGGGGCGATTACGAGCAGTACTTC. Its protein is CSARGDYEQYF.